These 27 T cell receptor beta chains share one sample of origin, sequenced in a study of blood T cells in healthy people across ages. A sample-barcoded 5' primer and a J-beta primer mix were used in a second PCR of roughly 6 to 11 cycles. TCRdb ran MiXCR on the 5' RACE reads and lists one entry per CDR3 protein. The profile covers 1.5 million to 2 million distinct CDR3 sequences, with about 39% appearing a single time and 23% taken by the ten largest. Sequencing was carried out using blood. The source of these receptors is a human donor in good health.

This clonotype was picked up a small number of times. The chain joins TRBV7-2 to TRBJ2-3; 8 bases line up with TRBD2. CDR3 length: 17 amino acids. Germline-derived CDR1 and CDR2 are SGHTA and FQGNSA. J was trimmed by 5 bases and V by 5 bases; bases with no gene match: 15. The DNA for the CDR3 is TGTGCCAGCAGCACCCAGGGCGGGGGGCTACCATTAGATACGCAGTATTTT. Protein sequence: CASSTQGGGLPLDTQYF.

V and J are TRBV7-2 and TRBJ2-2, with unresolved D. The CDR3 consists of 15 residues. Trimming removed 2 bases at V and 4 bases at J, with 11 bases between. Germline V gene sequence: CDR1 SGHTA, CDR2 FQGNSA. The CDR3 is CASSLNGPGTGELFF. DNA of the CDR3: TGTGCCAGCAGCTTAAATGGCCCCGGCACCGGGGAGCTGTTTTTT. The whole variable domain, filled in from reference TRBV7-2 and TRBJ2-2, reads GAGVSQSPSNKVTEKGKDVELRCDPISGHTALYWYRQSLGQGLEFLIYFQGNSAPDKSGLPSDRFSAERTGGSVSTLTIQRTQQEDSAVYLCASSLNGPGTGELFFGEGSRLTVL.

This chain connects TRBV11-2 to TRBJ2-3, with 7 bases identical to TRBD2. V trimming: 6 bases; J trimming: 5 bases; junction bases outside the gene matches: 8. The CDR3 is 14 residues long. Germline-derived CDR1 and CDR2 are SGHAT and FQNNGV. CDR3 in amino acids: CASREAGIKDTQYF. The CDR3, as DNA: TGTGCCAGCAGGGAAGCGGGGATCAAAGATACGCAGTATTTT.

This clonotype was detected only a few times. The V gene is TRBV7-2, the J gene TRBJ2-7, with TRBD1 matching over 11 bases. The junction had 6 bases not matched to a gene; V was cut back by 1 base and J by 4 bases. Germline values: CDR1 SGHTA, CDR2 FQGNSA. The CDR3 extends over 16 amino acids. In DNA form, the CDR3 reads TGTGCCAGCAGCTTAGAGGGGACAGGGGGATATTACGAGCAGTACTTC. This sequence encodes CASSLEGTGGYYEQYF. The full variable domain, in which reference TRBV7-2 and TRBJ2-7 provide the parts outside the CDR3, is GAGVSQSPSNKVTEKGKDVELRCDPISGHTALYWYRQSLGQGLEFLIYFQGNSAPDKSGLPSDRFSAERTGGSVSTLTIQRTQQEDSAVYLCASSLEGTGGYYEQYFGPGTRLTVT.

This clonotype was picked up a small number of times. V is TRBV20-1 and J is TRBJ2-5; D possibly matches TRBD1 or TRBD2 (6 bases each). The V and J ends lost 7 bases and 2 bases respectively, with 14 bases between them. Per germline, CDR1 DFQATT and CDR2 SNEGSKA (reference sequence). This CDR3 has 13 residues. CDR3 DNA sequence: TGCAGTGTGAGAAGGGGGGCTCAAGAGACCCAGTACTTC. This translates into CSVRRGAQETQYF.

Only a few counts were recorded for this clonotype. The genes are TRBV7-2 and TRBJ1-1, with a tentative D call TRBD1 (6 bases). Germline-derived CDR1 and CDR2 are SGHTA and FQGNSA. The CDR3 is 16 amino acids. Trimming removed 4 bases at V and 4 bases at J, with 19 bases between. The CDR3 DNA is TGTGCCAGCAGCTCAGGACAGCCAGGCTGGGGCACTGAAGCTTTCTTT. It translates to CASSSGQPGWGTEAFF.

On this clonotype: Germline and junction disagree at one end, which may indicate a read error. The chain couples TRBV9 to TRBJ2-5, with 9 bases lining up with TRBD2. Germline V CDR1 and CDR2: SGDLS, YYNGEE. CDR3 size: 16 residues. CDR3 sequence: CANSVVGLAGQETQYF. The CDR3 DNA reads TGTGCCAACAGCGTAGTCGGGCTAGCGGGGCAAGAGACCCAGTACTTC. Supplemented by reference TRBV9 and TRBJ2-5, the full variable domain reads DSGVTQTPKHLITATGQRVTLRCSPRSGDLSVYWYQQSLDQGLQFLIQYYNGEERAKGNILERFSAQQFPDLHSELNLSSLELGDSALYFCANSVVGLAGQETQYFGPGTRLLVL.

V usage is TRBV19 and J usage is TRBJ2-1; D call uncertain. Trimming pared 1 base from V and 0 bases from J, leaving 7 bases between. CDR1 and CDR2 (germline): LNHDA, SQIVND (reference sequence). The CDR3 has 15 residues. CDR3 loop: CASSIGVNSYNEQFF. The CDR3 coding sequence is TGTGCCAGTAGTATAGGGGTCAACTCCTACAATGAGCAGTTCTTC.

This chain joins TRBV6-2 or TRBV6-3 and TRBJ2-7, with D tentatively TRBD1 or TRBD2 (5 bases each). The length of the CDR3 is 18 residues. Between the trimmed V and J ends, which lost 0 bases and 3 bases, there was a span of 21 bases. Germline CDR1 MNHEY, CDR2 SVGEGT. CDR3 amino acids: CASSYSGEPGSLLYEQYF. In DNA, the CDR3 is TGTGCCAGCAGTTACTCGGGGGAACCTGGGTCTCTCCTCTACGAGCAGTACTTC.

CDR3 protein: CASSLAPTGFGGTEAFF. The CDR3 DNA reads as TGTGCCAGCAGCTTAGCGCCGACAGGGTTTGGGGGCACTGAAGCTTTCTTT. V and J are TRBV11-1 and TRBJ1-1; 7 bases fit TRBD1. The germline gives CDR1 SGHAT, CDR2 FQDESV (reference sequence). The CDR3 sequence is 17 residues long. The J segment lost 4 bases and the V segment lost 0 bases, leaving 11 bases of the junction unmatched.

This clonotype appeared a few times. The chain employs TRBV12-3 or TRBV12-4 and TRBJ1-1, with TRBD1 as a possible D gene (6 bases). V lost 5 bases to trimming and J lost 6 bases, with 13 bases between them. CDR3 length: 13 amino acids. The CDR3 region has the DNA TGTGCCAGCAGTCCCTTGGGGGCCCCTGAAGCTTTCTTT. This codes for CASSPLGAPEAFF.

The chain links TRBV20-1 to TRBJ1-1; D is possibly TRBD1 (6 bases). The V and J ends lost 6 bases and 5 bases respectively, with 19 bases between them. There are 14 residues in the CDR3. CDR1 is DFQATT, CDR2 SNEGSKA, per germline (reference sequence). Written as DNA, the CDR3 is TGCAGTGCCAGGCGGTTGCAGGGGCGAACTGAAGCTTTCTTT. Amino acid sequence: CSARRLQGRTEAFF.

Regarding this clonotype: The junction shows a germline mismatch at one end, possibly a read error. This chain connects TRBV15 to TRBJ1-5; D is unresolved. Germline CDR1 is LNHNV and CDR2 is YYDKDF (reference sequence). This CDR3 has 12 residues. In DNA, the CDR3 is TGTGCCGCCAGCAGAGGGTATCAGCCCCAGCATTTT. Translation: CAASRGYQPQHF.

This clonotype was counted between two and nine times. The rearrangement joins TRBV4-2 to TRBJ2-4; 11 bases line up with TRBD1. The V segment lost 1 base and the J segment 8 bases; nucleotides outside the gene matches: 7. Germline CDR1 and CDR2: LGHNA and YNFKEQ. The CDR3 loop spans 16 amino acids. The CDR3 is CASSQGPDRGRDIQYF. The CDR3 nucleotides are TGTGCCAGCAGCCAAGGTCCGGACAGGGGGCGAGACATTCAGTACTTC.

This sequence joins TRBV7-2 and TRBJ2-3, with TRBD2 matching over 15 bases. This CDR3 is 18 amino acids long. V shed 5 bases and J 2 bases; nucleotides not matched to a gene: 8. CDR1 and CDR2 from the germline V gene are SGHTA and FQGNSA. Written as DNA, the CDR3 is TGTGCCAGCAGCCTAGGAGGGACTAGCGGGGGGCCCACAGATACGCAGTATTTT. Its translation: CASSLGGTSGGPTDTQYF.

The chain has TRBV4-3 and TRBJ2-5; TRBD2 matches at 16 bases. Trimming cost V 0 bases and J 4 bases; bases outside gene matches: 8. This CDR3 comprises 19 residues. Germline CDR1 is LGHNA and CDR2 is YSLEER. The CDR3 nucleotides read TGCGCCAGCAGCCAAGAGGGACTAGCGGGGGGGCCGGGAAGAGAGACCCAGTACTTC. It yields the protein CASSQEGLAGGPGRETQYF.

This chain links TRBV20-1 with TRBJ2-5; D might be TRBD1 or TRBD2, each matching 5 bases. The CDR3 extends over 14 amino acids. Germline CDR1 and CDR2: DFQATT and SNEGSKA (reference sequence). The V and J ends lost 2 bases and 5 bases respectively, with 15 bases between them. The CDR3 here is CSARPGPPGETQYF. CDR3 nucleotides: TGCAGTGCTAGACCGGGACCACCCGGGGAGACCCAGTACTTC.

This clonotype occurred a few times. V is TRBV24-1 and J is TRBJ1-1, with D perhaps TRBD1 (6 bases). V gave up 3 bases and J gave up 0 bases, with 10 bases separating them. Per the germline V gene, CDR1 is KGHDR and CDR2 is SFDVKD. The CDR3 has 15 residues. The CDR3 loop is CATSDQTGLNTEAFF. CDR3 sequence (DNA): TGTGCCACCAGTGATCAAACAGGGTTGAACACTGAAGCTTTCTTT.

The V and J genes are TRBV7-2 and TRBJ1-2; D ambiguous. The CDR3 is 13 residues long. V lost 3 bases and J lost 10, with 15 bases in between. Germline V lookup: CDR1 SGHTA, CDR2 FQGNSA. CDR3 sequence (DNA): TGTGCCAGCAGCTTGATGGACGGGGAAGACTACACCTTC. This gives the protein CASSLMDGEDYTF.

CDR3 sequence reads: CSVEVNSYEQYF. The DNA for the CDR3 is TGCAGCGTTGAAGTAAACAGCTACGAGCAGTACTTC. V and J are TRBV29-1 and TRBJ2-7; D not resolved. The germline V gene has CDR1 SQVTM and CDR2 ANQGSEA. The CDR3 consists of 12 residues. V was cut by 1 base and J by 3 bases, with 7 bases left in between.

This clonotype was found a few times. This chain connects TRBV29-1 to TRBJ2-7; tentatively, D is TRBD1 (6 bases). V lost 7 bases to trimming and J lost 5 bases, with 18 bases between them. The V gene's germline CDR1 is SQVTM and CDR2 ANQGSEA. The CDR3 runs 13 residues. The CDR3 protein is CSARGGVADEQYF. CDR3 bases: TGCAGCGCCCGAGGGGGAGTAGCCGACGAGCAGTACTTC.

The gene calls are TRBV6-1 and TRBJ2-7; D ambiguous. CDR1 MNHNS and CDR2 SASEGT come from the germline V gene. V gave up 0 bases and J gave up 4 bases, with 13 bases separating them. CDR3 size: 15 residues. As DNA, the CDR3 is TGTGCCAGCAGTGAAGCGGCGGTGGGAAATTACGAGCAGTACTTC. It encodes CASSEAAVGNYEQYF.

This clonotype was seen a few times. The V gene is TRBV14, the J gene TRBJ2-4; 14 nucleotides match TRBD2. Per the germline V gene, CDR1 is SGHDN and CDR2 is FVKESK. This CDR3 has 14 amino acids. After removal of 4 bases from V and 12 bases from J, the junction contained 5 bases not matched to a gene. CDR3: CASSPSGTSGGQYF. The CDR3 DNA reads TGTGCCAGCAGCCCCTCCGGGACTAGCGGGGGTCAGTACTTC.

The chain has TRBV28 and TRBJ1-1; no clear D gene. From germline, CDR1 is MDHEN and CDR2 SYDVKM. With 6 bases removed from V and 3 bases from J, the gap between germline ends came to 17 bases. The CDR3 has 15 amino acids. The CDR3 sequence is CASSLRILWDTEAFF. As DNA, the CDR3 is TGTGCCAGCAGCCTCCGGATCTTGTGGGACACTGAAGCTTTCTTT. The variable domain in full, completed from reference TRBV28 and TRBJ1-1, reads DVKVTQSSRYLVKRTGEKVFLECVQDMDHENMFWYRQDPGLGLRLIYFSYDVKMKEKGDIPEGYSVSREKKERFSLILESASTNQTSMYLCASSLRILWDTEAFFGQGTRLTVV.

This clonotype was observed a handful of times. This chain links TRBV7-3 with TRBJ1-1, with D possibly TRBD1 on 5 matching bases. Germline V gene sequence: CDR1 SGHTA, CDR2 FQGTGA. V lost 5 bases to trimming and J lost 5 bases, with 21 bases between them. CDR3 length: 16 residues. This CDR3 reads CASSPNVGGGFTEAFF. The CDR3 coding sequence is TGTGCCAGCAGCCCTAACGTGGGTGGGGGTTTTACTGAAGCTTTCTTT.

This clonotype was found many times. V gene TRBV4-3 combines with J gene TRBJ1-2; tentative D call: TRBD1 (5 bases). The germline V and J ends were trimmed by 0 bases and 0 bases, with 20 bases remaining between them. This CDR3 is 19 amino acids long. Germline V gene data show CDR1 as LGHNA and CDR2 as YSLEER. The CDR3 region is CASSQELLEGMASNYGYTF. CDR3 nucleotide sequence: TGCGCCAGCAGCCAAGAACTTTTGGAGGGGATGGCCTCTAACTATGGCTACACCTTC.

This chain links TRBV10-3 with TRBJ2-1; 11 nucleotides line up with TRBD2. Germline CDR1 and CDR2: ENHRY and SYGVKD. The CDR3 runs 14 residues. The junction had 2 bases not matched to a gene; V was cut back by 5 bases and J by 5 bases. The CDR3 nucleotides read TGTGCCATCAGTAATAGCGGGGGGGACAATGAGCAGTTCTTC. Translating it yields CAISNSGGDNEQFF.